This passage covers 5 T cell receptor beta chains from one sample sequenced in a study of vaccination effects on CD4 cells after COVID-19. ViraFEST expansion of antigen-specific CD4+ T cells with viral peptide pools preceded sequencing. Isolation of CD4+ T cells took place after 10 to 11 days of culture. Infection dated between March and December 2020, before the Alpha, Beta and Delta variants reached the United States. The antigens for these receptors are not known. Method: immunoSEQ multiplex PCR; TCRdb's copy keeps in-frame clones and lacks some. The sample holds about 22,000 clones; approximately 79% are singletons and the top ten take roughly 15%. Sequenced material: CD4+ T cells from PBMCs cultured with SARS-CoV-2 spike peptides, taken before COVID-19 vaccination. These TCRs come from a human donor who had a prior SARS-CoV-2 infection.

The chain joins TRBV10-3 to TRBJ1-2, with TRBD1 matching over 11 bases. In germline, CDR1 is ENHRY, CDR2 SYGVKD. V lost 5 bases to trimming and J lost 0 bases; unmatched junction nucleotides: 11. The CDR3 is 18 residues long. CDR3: CAISSRPGTGGSNYGYTF. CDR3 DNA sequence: TGTGCCATCAGTAGCCGGCCGGGGACAGGGGGTTCTAACTATGGCTACACCTTC.

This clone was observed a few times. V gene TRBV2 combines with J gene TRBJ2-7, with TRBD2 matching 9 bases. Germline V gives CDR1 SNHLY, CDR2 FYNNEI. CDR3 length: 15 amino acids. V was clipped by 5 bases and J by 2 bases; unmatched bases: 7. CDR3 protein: CASSKPGLATYEQYF. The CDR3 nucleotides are TGTGCCAGCAGTAAACCGGGACTAGCTACCTACGAGCAGTACTTC.

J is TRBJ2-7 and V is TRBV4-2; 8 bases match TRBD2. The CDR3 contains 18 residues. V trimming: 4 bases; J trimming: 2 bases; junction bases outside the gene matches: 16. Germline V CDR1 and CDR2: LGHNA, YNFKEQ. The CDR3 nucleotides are TGTGCCAGCAGCCTAAAAGGGTACACAGCGGGAGAGGCCTACGAGCAGTACTTC. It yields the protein CASSLKGYTAGEAYEQYF.

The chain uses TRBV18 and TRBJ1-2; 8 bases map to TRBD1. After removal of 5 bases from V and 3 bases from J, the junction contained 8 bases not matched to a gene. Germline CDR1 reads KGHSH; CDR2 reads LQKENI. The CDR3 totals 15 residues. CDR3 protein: CASSEGQGGDYGYTF. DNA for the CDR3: TGTGCCAGCTCAGAAGGACAGGGAGGGGACTATGGCTACACCTTC.

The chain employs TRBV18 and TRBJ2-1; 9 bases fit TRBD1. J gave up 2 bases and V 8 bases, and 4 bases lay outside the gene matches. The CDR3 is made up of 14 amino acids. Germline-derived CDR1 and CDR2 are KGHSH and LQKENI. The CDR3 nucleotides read TGTGCCAGCGCCGGGACAGGGACCTACAATGAGCAGTTCTTC. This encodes CASAGTGTYNEQFF. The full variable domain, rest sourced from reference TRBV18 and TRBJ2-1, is NAGVMQNPRHLVRRRGQEARLRCSPMKGHSHVYWYRQLPEEGLKFMVYLQKENIIDESGMPKERFSAEFPKEGPSILRIQQVVRGDSAAYFCASAGTGTYNEQFFGPGTRLTVL.